A selection of T cell receptor beta chains follows, all from one sample in a study of blood T cell repertoires in COVID-19. Generated by immunoSEQ multiplex PCR, the TCRdb table keeps only in-frame clones and is missing some. The table has around 250,000 clones, roughly 88% seen once. Sequencing was done on a sample of peripheral blood. All receptors derive from a woman aged 25 to 39 with active or convalescent COVID-19. Each CDR3 is given with its conserved first and last residue. The order of the fields is V gene, J gene, CDR3 protein.

TRBV15	TRBJ1-5	CATSSPQRAARPQHF
TRBV9	TRBJ2-5	CASSPPGGGLETQYF
TRBV7-3	TRBJ1-1	CASSLTTGNTEAFF
TRBV9	TRBJ2-3	CASSPIGGGGTDTQYF
TRBV2	TRBJ2-6	CASSKTGRGANVLTF
TRBV15	TRBJ2-7	CATSRDQGLRFGEQYF
TRBV6-2/TRBV6-3	TRBJ1-2	CASSYSDSSSGGYTF
TRBV7-3	TRBJ1-1	CASSLNPGVDTEAFF
TRBV9	TRBJ1-2	CASSVGAGGGYGYTF
TRBV4-1	TRBJ1-2	CASSHDSRGGRGYTF
TRBV23-1	TRBJ1-3	CASSQSVSGNTIYF
TRBV6-2/TRBV6-3	TRBJ2-2	CASSQGQLDTGELFF
TRBV28	TRBJ2-5	CASSPFTVRQGAGTQYF
TRBV9	TRBJ1-3	CASSVVPGPENTIYF
TRBV2	TRBJ2-7	CASSEDFSYEQYF
TRBV18	TRBJ1-3	CASSPRQGLSGNTIYF
TRBV7-9	TRBJ2-5	CASSPYSSGGKETQYF
TRBV11-3	TRBJ2-1	CASSLDRGEQFF
TRBV18	TRBJ1-1	CASSPLPGGNTEAFF
TRBV30	TRBJ1-1	CAWRSGGYTEAFF
TRBV19	TRBJ1-2	CASSSKQRVNYGYTF
TRBV24-1	TRBJ1-2	CATSDYSQDGYTF
TRBV4-2	TRBJ2-5	CASSPEGGPPETQYF
TRBV24-1	TRBJ1-5	CATSEPGKGNQPQHF
TRBV5-1	TRBJ2-5	CASSVRDTGETQYF
TRBV20-1	TRBJ1-4	CSASTGGREKLFF
TRBV29-1	TRBJ1-3	CSVETGGNTIYF